Below are 10 T cell receptor beta chains sequenced from a single sample in a study of cytomegalovirus exposure and HLA in healthy donors. TCRdb's copy holds only in-frame clones and misses some; the assay was immunoSEQ multiplex PCR. Of 260,000 or so clones listed, about 87% are singletons. The specimen sequenced was PBMCs. The origin of the receptors is a man between 18 and 35 years old in good health and CMV-seronegative.

The gene calls are TRBV11-2 and TRBJ2-5, with 7 bases fitting TRBD1. The V segment lost 2 bases and the J segment 4 bases; nucleotides outside the gene matches: 10. CDR3 length: 16 residues. Per germline, CDR1 SGHAT and CDR2 FQNNGV. The CDR3 nucleotides read TGTGCCAGCAGCTTAACTACGACAGGGATCCGAGAGACCCAGTACTTC. Amino acids: CASSLTTTGIRETQYF.

The J gene is TRBJ1-4, the V gene TRBV5-1, with 7 bases aligning to TRBD1. Trimming took 4 bases from V and 7 from J; bases not matched to a gene: 7. Germline CDR1 and CDR2: SGHRS and YFSETQ. The CDR3 has 14 residues. DNA of the CDR3: TGCGCCAGCAGCAAGGGACAGTTGGCTGAAAAACTGTTTTTT. This encodes CASSKGQLAEKLFF.

V usage is TRBV7-6 and J usage is TRBJ2-7; the D is unclear. Trimming removed 1 base at V and 3 bases at J, with 10 bases between. From germline, CDR1 is SGHVS and CDR2 FNYEAQ. The CDR3 loop spans 14 amino acids. The CDR3 bases are TGTGCCAGCAGCTTAGGGAGTACGGGCTACGAGCAGTACTTC. This translates into CASSLGSTGYEQYF.

The chain links TRBV19 to TRBJ1-1; D might be TRBD1 (5 bases). From germline, CDR1 is LNHDA and CDR2 SQIVND (reference sequence). CDR3 size: 12 residues. With 7 bases removed from V and 4 bases from J, the gap between germline ends came to 10 bases. This CDR3 reads CASNLGGTEAFF. Here the CDR3 DNA reads TGTGCCAGTAATCTGGGGGGCACTGAAGCTTTCTTT. The entire variable domain, with the rest obtained from reference TRBV19 and TRBJ1-1, is as follows: DGGITQSPKYLFRKEGQNVTLSCEQNLNHDAMYWYRQDPGQGLRLIYYSQIVNDFQKGDIAEGYSVSREKKESFPLTVTSAQKNPTAFYLCASNLGGTEAFFGQGTRLTVV.

This rearrangement joins TRBV6-5 to TRBJ2-7; D is possibly TRBD1 (6 bases). The V end was cut by 5 bases, the J end by 6 bases, with 17 bases between. The CDR3 extends over 14 amino acids. Germline lookup yields CDR1 MNHEY and CDR2 SVGAGI. Written as DNA, the CDR3 is TGTGCCAGCAGTCCCTACAGGGCTGGTTTCGAGCAGTACTTC. Amino acid sequence: CASSPYRAGFEQYF.

The chain couples TRBV7-2 to TRBJ1-6; unclear D gene. This CDR3 contains 16 residues. Germline V gene data show CDR1 as SGHTA and CDR2 as FQGNSA. V shed 3 bases and J shed 8 bases, with 17 bases lying between them. CDR3 sequence: CASSLAWQVQYSPLHF. The CDR3 DNA is TGTGCCAGCAGCTTGGCATGGCAGGTTCAATATTCACCCCTCCACTTT.

This chain's CDR3 is CASSQSGGFYNSPLHF. CDR3 nucleotide sequence: TGTGCCAGCAGCCAAAGCGGGGGTTTCTATAATTCACCCCTCCACTTT. The V call is TRBV7-9, the J call TRBJ1-6; a possible D gene is TRBD1 (5 bases). There are 16 residues in the CDR3. The V end lost 5 bases, the J end lost 3 bases, and 14 bases lay between the germline ends. Germline-derived CDR1 and CDR2 are SEHNR and FQNEAQ (reference sequence).

This clone has a single count. Other DNA variants within this sample encode the same CDR3. The V gene is TRBV7-9, the J gene TRBJ2-7; 12 positions agree with TRBD1. This CDR3 contains 14 residues. The germline V gene encodes CDR1 SEHNR and CDR2 FQNEAQ (reference sequence). Trimming removed 4 bases from V and 7 bases from J; junction bases left unmatched: 5. The CDR3 reads CASSSGQGAREQYF. CDR3 in DNA: TGTGCCAGCAGCTCGGGACAGGGGGCTAGGGAGCAGTACTTC.

The chain links TRBV5-6 to TRBJ1-5; a weak D match, TRBD1 (5 bases). CDR1 is SGHDT and CDR2 is YYEEEE in the germline V gene. This CDR3 region has 17 residues. Trimming took off 2 bases at V and 0 bases at J, with 15 bases between the two ends. The CDR3 DNA reads TGTGCCAGCAGCTTCGGCGGGGCCGGATTTAGCAATCAGCCCCAGCATTTT. Translated: CASSFGGAGFSNQPQHF.

This rearrangement joins TRBV4-1 to TRBJ2-1; possibly TRBD2 for D (5 bases). CDR1 and CDR2 from the germline V gene are MGHRA and YSYEKL. Trimming took 0 bases from V and 0 from J, leaving 9 bases between them. There are 16 residues in the CDR3. Written as DNA, the CDR3 is TGCGCCAGCAGCCAAGATAAAGGAGGCTCCTACAATGAGCAGTTCTTC. The encoded protein is CASSQDKGGSYNEQFF.